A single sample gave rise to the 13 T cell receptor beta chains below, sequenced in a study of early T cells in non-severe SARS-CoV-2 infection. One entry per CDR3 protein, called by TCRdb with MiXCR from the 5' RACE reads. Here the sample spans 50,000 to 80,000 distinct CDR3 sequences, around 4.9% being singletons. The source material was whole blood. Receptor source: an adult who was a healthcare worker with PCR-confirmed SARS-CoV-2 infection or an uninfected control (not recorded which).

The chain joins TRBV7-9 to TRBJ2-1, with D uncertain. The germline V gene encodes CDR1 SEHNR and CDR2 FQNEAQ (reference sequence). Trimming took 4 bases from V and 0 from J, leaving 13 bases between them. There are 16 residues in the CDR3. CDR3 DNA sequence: TGTGCCAGCAGCTCCCTGGCGGCGAGCTCCTACAATGAGCAGTTCTTC. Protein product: CASSSLAASSYNEQFF.

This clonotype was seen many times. CDR3 coding DNA: TGTGCCAGCAGTAGTCTATGGGGCAGAAGCACAGATACGCAGTATTTT. This gives the protein CASSSLWGRSTDTQYF. This sequence joins TRBV5-4 and TRBJ2-3; maybe TRBD1 (5 bases). Trimming shortened V by 5 bases and J by 0 bases, and 16 bases separated the two germline ends. This CDR3 comprises 16 residues. Germline assignment: CDR1 SGHNT and CDR2 YYREEE (reference sequence).

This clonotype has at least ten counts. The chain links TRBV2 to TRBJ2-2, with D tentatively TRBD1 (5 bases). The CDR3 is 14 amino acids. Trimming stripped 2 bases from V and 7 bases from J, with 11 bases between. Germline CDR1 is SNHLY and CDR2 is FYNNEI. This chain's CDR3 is CASSENRFGGELFF. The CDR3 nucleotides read TGTGCCAGCAGTGAAAACAGGTTCGGCGGGGAGCTGTTTTTT.

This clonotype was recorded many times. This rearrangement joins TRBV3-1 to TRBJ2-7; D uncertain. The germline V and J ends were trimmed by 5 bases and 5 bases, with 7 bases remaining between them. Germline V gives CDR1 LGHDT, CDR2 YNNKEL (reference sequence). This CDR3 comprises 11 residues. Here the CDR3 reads CASSSSNEQYF. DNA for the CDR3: TGTGCCAGCAGCTCAAGCAACGAGCAGTACTTC.

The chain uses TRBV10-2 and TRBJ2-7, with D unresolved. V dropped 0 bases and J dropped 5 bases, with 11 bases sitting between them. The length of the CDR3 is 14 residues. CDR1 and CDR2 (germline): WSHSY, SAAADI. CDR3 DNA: TGCGCCAGCAGTGAGTCGACGGTGTCTGACGAGCAGTACTTC. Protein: CASSESTVSDEQYF.

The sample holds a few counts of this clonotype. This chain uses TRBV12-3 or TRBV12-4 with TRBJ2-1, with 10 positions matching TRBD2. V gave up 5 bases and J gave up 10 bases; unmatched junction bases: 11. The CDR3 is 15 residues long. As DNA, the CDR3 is TGTGCCAGCAGTCCAGCGGGAGGGCCCTCCAAGGAGCAGTTCTTC. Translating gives CASSPAGGPSKEQFF.

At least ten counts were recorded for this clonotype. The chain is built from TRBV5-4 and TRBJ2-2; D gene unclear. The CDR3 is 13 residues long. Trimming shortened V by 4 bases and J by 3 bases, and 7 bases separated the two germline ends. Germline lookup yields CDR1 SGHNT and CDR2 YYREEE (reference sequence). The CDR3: CASSRDHTGELFF. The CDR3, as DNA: TGTGCCAGCAGCAGAGATCACACCGGGGAGCTGTTTTTT.

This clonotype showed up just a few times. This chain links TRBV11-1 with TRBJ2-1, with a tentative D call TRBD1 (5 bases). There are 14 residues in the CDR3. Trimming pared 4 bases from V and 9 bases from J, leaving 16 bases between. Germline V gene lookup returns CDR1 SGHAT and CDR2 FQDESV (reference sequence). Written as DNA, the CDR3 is TGTGCCAGCAGCTCCCGGCAGGGCGACCCTGAGCAGTTCTTC. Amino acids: CASSSRQGDPEQFF.

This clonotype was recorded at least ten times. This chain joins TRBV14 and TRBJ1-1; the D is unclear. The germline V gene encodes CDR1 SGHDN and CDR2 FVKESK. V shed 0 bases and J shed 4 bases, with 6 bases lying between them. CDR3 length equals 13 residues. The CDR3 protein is CASSQEFTTEAFF. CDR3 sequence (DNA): TGTGCCAGCAGCCAAGAATTTACCACTGAAGCTTTCTTT.

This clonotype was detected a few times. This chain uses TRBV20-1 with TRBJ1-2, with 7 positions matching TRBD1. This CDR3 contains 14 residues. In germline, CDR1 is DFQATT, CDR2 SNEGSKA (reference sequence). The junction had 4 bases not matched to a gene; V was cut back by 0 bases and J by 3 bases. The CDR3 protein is CSARDVRGYYGYTF. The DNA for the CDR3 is TGCAGTGCTAGAGATGTCAGGGGGTACTATGGCTACACCTTC.

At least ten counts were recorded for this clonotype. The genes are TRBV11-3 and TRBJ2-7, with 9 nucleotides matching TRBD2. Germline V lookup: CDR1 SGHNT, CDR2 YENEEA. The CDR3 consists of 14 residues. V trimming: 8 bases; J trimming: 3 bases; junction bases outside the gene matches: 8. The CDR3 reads CASRTGTSFYEQYF. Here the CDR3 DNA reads TGTGCCAGCCGTACCGGGACTAGCTTCTACGAGCAGTACTTC.

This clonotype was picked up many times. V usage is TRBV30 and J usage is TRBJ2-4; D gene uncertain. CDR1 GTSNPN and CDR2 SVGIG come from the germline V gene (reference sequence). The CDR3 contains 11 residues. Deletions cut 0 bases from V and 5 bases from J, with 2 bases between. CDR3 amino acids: CAWSVENIQYF. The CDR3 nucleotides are TGTGCCTGGAGTGTAGAAAACATTCAGTACTTC.

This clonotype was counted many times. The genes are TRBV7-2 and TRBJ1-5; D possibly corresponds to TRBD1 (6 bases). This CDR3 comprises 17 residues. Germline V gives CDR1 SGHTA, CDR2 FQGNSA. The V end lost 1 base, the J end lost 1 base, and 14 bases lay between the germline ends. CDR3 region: CASSLGGGLRSNQPQHF. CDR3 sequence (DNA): TGTGCCAGCAGCTTAGGCGGGGGGCTCAGGAGCAATCAGCCCCAGCATTTT.